This entry features one T cell receptor (beta chain) sequence. The CDR3 totals 15 residues. Germline CDR1 SGHTA, CDR2 FQGTGA. Trimming left V 4 bases short and J 2 bases short, with 9 bases between. In the authors' workflow: Researchers report that nucleated cell counts were estimated from reference gene primer amplification. Assay used: immunoSEQ multiplex PCR; TCRdb lists only in-frame clones, some missing. V and J calls and clone size are copied from that table; D and trimming were computed from the DNA. The sample has fewer than 250,000 clones; just over 85% are singletons. The data are from a study of blood T cell repertoires in COVID-19. About the study: There were acute and convalescent COVID-19 samples, and they came from the United States, Italy and Spain.

The chain is built from TRBV7-3 and TRBJ2-6, with D unclear. The sequencing sample was made of PBMCs or T cells enriched from blood (not recorded which). The TCR comes from a woman aged 50 to 60 with acute COVID-19. This CDR3 is CASSSTAAGANVLTF. The CDR3 DNA reads TGTGCCAGCAGCTCCACAGCTGCTGGGGCCAACGTCCTGACTTTC.